The rows below give T cell receptor beta chains drawn from one sample of a study of T-cell reconstitution after alpha-beta-depleted transplantation in children. TCRdb passed the PCR reads through MiXCR, listing each CDR3 protein once. The sample lists approximately 290,000 distinct CDR3 sequences; around a tenth were seen once. Sequencing was performed on peripheral blood, taken 180 days after TCRalphabeta/CD19-depleted stem cell transplant. The receptors originated from a male patient aged 2 to 10 who had a stem cell transplant for chronic granulomatous disease, so the T cells may come from the graft donor. Both conserved end residues are part of each CDR3. A D gene is named only where the DNA matches it firmly. A row's size may be missing; if present it is once, few, many or a size class.

V gene: TRBV20-1
clone size: -
D gene: -
J gene: TRBJ2-4
CDR3 DNA: TGCAGTGCAAGCCACAGGACACTAGCCAAAAACATTCAGTACTTC
CDR3 protein: CSASHRTLAKNIQYF

V gene: TRBV7-6
clone size: many
D gene: TRBD2
J gene: TRBJ2-7
CDR3 DNA: TGTGCCAGCAGCATGGGGACTAGCGGGGGCCAATTCTACGAGCAGTACTTC
CDR3 protein: CASSMGTSGGQFYEQYF

V gene: TRBV6-1
clone size: many
D gene: -
J gene: TRBJ2-1
CDR3 DNA: TGTGCCAGCAGTGACCCGGTCTTCAATGAGCAGTTCTTC
CDR3 protein: CASSDPVFNEQFF

V gene: TRBV12-3/TRBV12-4
clone size: many
D gene: TRBD2
J gene: TRBJ2-1
CDR3 DNA: TGTGCCAGCAGTCGCGGGAGTCTGAATGAGCAGTTCTTC
CDR3 protein: CASSRGSLNEQFF

V gene: TRBV4-1
clone size: many
D gene: -
J gene: TRBJ2-7
CDR3 DNA: TGCGCCAGCAGCCAATTATCCACTAGCATCGAGCAGTACTTC
CDR3 protein: CASSQLSTSIEQYF

V gene: TRBV11-2
clone size: many
D gene: TRBD2
J gene: TRBJ2-7
CDR3 DNA: TGTGCCAGCAGCTTAGATAGTTCGGCGGGAGGCCACTCCTACGAGCAGTACTTC
CDR3 protein: CASSLDSSAGGHSYEQYF

V gene: TRBV7-2
clone size: many
D gene: -
J gene: TRBJ2-1
CDR3 DNA: TGTGCCAGCAGCTTAGGAGGGGTGGTCTACAATGAGCAGTTCTTC
CDR3 protein: CASSLGGVVYNEQFF

V gene: TRBV5-8
clone size: many
D gene: TRBD1
J gene: TRBJ2-3
CDR3 DNA: TGTGCCAGCTGCCGGGACAGGGGTACCACAGATACGCAGTATTTT
CDR3 protein: CASCRDRGTTDTQYF

V gene: TRBV5-1
clone size: many
D gene: TRBD2
J gene: TRBJ2-3
CDR3 DNA: TGCGCCAGCAGGGTAATAGCGGGGGATATTGATACGCAGTATTTT
CDR3 protein: CASRVIAGDIDTQYF

V gene: TRBV7-2
clone size: many
D gene: TRBD1
J gene: TRBJ1-2
CDR3 DNA: TGTGCCAGCAGCTCACAGGGGTTCTATGGCTACACCTTC
CDR3 protein: CASSSQGFYGYTF

V gene: TRBV25-1
clone size: many
D gene: -
J gene: TRBJ2-5
CDR3 DNA: TGTGCCAGCAGTGAGAGGGATGGGGAGACCCAGTACTTC
CDR3 protein: CASSERDGETQYF

V gene: TRBV5-1
clone size: many
D gene: TRBD2
J gene: TRBJ2-3
CDR3 DNA: TGCGCCAGCAGCCTATGGGGTAGCGGGGTAACCCTCACAGATACGCAGTATTTT
CDR3 protein: CASSLWGSGVTLTDTQYF

V gene: TRBV29-1
clone size: many
D gene: TRBD2
J gene: TRBJ2-5
CDR3 DNA: TGCAGCGTTATTGCGGGAGTAGAGACCCAGTACTTC
CDR3 protein: CSVIAGVETQYF

V gene: TRBV7-9
clone size: many
D gene: -
J gene: TRBJ1-2
CDR3 DNA: TGTGCCAGCAGCTCCCAGGGAGGCTGGGGCTACACCTTC
CDR3 protein: CASSSQGGWGYTF

V gene: TRBV5-4
clone size: -
D gene: -
J gene: TRBJ1-2
CDR3 DNA: TGTGCCAGCAGCTACGGGAACTATGGCTACACCTTC
CDR3 protein: CASSYGNYGYTF

V gene: TRBV9
clone size: many
D gene: -
J gene: TRBJ2-1
CDR3 DNA: TGTGCCAGCAGCGTAAAACATGAGCAGTTCTTC
CDR3 protein: CASSVKHEQFF

V gene: TRBV20-1
clone size: -
D gene: -
J gene: TRBJ2-2
CDR3 DNA: TGCAGTGGAGTGGGGGGGCGCGGAACCGGGGAGCTGTTTTTT
CDR3 protein: CSGVGGRGTGELFF

V gene: TRBV15
clone size: many
D gene: -
J gene: TRBJ2-2
CDR3 DNA: TGTGCCACCAGCATGCTGGTAAACACCGGGGAGCTGTTTTTT
CDR3 protein: CATSMLVNTGELFF

V gene: TRBV12-3/TRBV12-4
clone size: many
D gene: -
J gene: TRBJ2-7
CDR3 DNA: TGTGCCAGCAGTGTATCGGTACGGTACGAGCAGTACTTC
CDR3 protein: CASSVSVRYEQYF

V gene: TRBV12-3/TRBV12-4
clone size: many
D gene: -
J gene: TRBJ1-2
CDR3 DNA: TGTGCCAGCACCCTAGAGTTTGGCTATGGCTACACCTTC
CDR3 protein: CASTLEFGYGYTF

V gene: TRBV6-1
clone size: -
D gene: -
J gene: TRBJ2-3
CDR3 DNA: TGTGCCAGCAGTGAAGATGACGGGGGCGCAGATACGCAGTATTTT
CDR3 protein: CASSEDDGGADTQYF

V gene: TRBV3-1
clone size: -
D gene: -
J gene: TRBJ2-1
CDR3 DNA: TGTGCCAGCAGCCAACCGAGGGGAAATGAGCAGTTCTTC
CDR3 protein: CASSQPRGNEQFF

V gene: TRBV13
clone size: once
D gene: -
J gene: TRBJ2-4
CDR3 DNA: TGTGCCAGCAGTCTCTCGGCCCTAGCCAAAAACATTCAGTACTTC
CDR3 protein: CASSLSALAKNIQYF

V gene: TRBV29-1
clone size: many
D gene: -
J gene: TRBJ2-2
CDR3 DNA: TGCAGCGTTTGGTTATTAGGGTCGAGGACCGGGGAGCTGTTTTTT
CDR3 protein: CSVWLLGSRTGELFF

V gene: TRBV27
clone size: many
D gene: TRBD1
J gene: TRBJ2-2
CDR3 DNA: TGTGCCAGCAGTTTGGCGGGACAGGGTTCCGGGGAGCTGTTTTTT
CDR3 protein: CASSLAGQGSGELFF

V gene: TRBV20-1
clone size: many
D gene: -
J gene: TRBJ2-7
CDR3 DNA: TGCAGTGCTAGTCTGGGCGGGACCTACGAGCAGTACTTC
CDR3 protein: CSASLGGTYEQYF

V gene: TRBV27
clone size: many
D gene: TRBD2
J gene: TRBJ2-3
CDR3 DNA: TGTGCCAGCAGTTTATGGGGACTAGCGGCAGATACGCAGTATTTT
CDR3 protein: CASSLWGLAADTQYF

V gene: TRBV20-1
clone size: many
D gene: -
J gene: TRBJ2-7
CDR3 DNA: TGCAGTGCTAGGTATAGTTCTAATTCCTACGAGCAGTACTTC
CDR3 protein: CSARYSSNSYEQYF

V gene: TRBV5-6
clone size: many
D gene: -
J gene: TRBJ2-3
CDR3 DNA: TGTGCCAGCTGGGGTACTGTGGGAGTCACAGATACGCAGTATTTT
CDR3 protein: CASWGTVGVTDTQYF

V gene: TRBV5-1
clone size: many
D gene: TRBD2
J gene: TRBJ2-5
CDR3 DNA: TGCGCCAGCAGCTCCCTCTCGGGAGCGGGGCGTGAGACCCAGTACTTC
CDR3 protein: CASSSLSGAGRETQYF

V gene: TRBV9
clone size: many
D gene: -
J gene: TRBJ2-6
CDR3 DNA: TGTGCCAGCAGCGTAGTAATTGGGGGCCGTAGCTCTGGGGCCAACGTCCTGACTTTC
CDR3 protein: CASSVVIGGRSSGANVLTF

V gene: TRBV7-2
clone size: many
D gene: -
J gene: TRBJ1-5
CDR3 DNA: TGTGCCAGCAGTAGTATGCAGGGCCATCAGCCCCAGCATTTT
CDR3 protein: CASSSMQGHQPQHF

V gene: TRBV2
clone size: few
D gene: -
J gene: TRBJ1-1
CDR3 DNA: TGTGCCAGCAGTGACCAAACCGAGGGGGGGCGAACTGAAGCTTTCTTT
CDR3 protein: CASSDQTEGGRTEAFF

V gene: TRBV6-5
clone size: many
D gene: TRBD2
J gene: TRBJ2-7
CDR3 DNA: TGTGCCAGCAGTTACCGGGAGGCGAGCTCCTACGAGCAGTACTTC
CDR3 protein: CASSYREASSYEQYF

V gene: TRBV18
clone size: many
D gene: -
J gene: TRBJ2-2
CDR3 DNA: TGTGCCAGCTCACCTCTAATCGACTACACCGGGGAGCTGTTTTTT
CDR3 protein: CASSPLIDYTGELFF

V gene: TRBV29-1
clone size: many
D gene: -
J gene: TRBJ2-3
CDR3 DNA: TGCAGCGGCCGACACCACGAACGCACAGATACGCAGTATTTT
CDR3 protein: CSGRHHERTDTQYF

V gene: TRBV2
clone size: many
D gene: -
J gene: TRBJ1-4
CDR3 DNA: TGTGCCAGCAGTGAATTTTCGGCAACTAATGAAAAACTGTTTTTT
CDR3 protein: CASSEFSATNEKLFF

V gene: TRBV5-1
clone size: many
D gene: -
J gene: TRBJ2-7
CDR3 DNA: TGCGCCAGCAAGCAGGAAGGGATCGAGCAGTACTTC
CDR3 protein: CASKQEGIEQYF

V gene: TRBV7-9
clone size: many
D gene: TRBD2
J gene: TRBJ2-4
CDR3 DNA: TGTGCCAGCAGCCCCCCGCTAGCGGGAATGAACATTCAGTACTTC
CDR3 protein: CASSPPLAGMNIQYF

V gene: TRBV20-1
clone size: few
D gene: -
J gene: TRBJ2-3
CDR3 DNA: TGCAGTGCTCCTCGTATTGACCGGGACAGCACAGATACGCAGTATTTT
CDR3 protein: CSAPRIDRDSTDTQYF

V gene: TRBV20-1
clone size: few
D gene: -
J gene: TRBJ1-4
CDR3 DNA: TGCAGTGCTAGAGATGTCCGAGGAGGAGAAAAACTGTTTTTT
CDR3 protein: CSARDVRGGEKLFF

V gene: TRBV6-1
clone size: many
D gene: TRBD1
J gene: TRBJ2-2
CDR3 DNA: TGTGCCAGCAGGGACAGGGGGCTCGCCGGGGAGCTGTTTTTT
CDR3 protein: CASRDRGLAGELFF

V gene: TRBV11-2
clone size: -
D gene: TRBD1
J gene: TRBJ1-2
CDR3 DNA: TGTGCCAGCAGCTTAGATCGTTACAGGGGGAAGACTTATGGCTACACCTTC
CDR3 protein: CASSLDRYRGKTYGYTF

V gene: TRBV2
clone size: few
D gene: -
J gene: TRBJ2-3
CDR3 DNA: TGTGCCAGCAGTGAACACGACACAGATACGCAGTATTTT
CDR3 protein: CASSEHDTDTQYF

V gene: TRBV5-1
clone size: many
D gene: -
J gene: TRBJ1-1
CDR3 DNA: TGCGCCAGCAGCTTGGCCTCGGGTCCTGAAGCTTTCTTT
CDR3 protein: CASSLASGPEAFF

V gene: TRBV14
clone size: few
D gene: -
J gene: TRBJ1-1
CDR3 DNA: TGTGCCAGCAGCCAAGGGCGCAGGGTGAACACTGAAGCTTTCTTT
CDR3 protein: CASSQGRRVNTEAFF

V gene: TRBV12-3/TRBV12-4
clone size: many
D gene: TRBD1
J gene: TRBJ2-5
CDR3 DNA: TGTGCCAGCAGCCGCGGCGGGACAGGGTTCCAAGAGACCCAGTACTTC
CDR3 protein: CASSRGGTGFQETQYF

V gene: TRBV7-2
clone size: many
D gene: TRBD2
J gene: TRBJ2-7
CDR3 DNA: TGTGCCAGCAGCCAGAGGCGGGGGGGCAGGGGGGAGCAGTACTTC
CDR3 protein: CASSQRRGGRGEQYF

V gene: TRBV28
clone size: many
D gene: -
J gene: TRBJ2-7
CDR3 DNA: TGTGCCAGCAGTCCGCCCTCGAGCTCCGAGCAGTACTTC
CDR3 protein: CASSPPSSSEQYF

V gene: TRBV27
clone size: many
D gene: -
J gene: TRBJ2-1
CDR3 DNA: TGTGCCAGCAGTCCTGACGGCGTCGGGTTCTATGAGCAGTTCTTC
CDR3 protein: CASSPDGVGFYEQFF

V gene: TRBV12-3/TRBV12-4
clone size: many
D gene: TRBD2
J gene: TRBJ2-1
CDR3 DNA: TGTGCCAGCAGCCGGATCATCGGACTAGCGGGAGTGAGTGACTACAATGAGCAGTTCTTC
CDR3 protein: CASSRIIGLAGVSDYNEQFF

V gene: TRBV7-9
clone size: many
D gene: TRBD2
J gene: TRBJ2-1
CDR3 DNA: TGTGCCAGCAGCTGGGGACTAGCGGGTTCCTACAATGAGCAGTTCTTC
CDR3 protein: CASSWGLAGSYNEQFF

V gene: TRBV6-5
clone size: many
D gene: TRBD2
J gene: TRBJ2-7
CDR3 DNA: TGTGCCAGCAGTTACTGGGCCCTTTCGGCGCTAGCGGGCTACGAGCAGTACTTC
CDR3 protein: CASSYWALSALAGYEQYF

V gene: TRBV6-5
clone size: many
D gene: TRBD1
J gene: TRBJ2-7
CDR3 DNA: TGTGCCAGCAGTCCGCCAGGGGGCGGTAGGAAGCAGTACTTC
CDR3 protein: CASSPPGGGRKQYF

V gene: TRBV12-3/TRBV12-4
clone size: many
D gene: -
J gene: TRBJ1-1
CDR3 DNA: TGTGCCAGCAGTTTCAGGGTCCGGGGCACTGAAGCTTTCTTT
CDR3 protein: CASSFRVRGTEAFF

V gene: TRBV12-3/TRBV12-4
clone size: few
D gene: TRBD2
J gene: TRBJ2-1
CDR3 DNA: TGTGCCAGCAGTTTCGATCATAGCGGGTATGGCAATGAGCAGTTCTTC
CDR3 protein: CASSFDHSGYGNEQFF

V gene: TRBV20-1
clone size: many
D gene: -
J gene: TRBJ2-5
CDR3 DNA: TGCAGTGCTGTCCTAGCGCTTCAAGAGACCCAGTACTTC
CDR3 protein: CSAVLALQETQYF

V gene: TRBV20-1
clone size: many
D gene: TRBD2
J gene: TRBJ2-1
CDR3 DNA: TGCAGTGCTAGATCCGGGACTACCTACAATGAGCAGTTCTTC
CDR3 protein: CSARSGTTYNEQFF

V gene: TRBV12-3/TRBV12-4
clone size: many
D gene: -
J gene: TRBJ1-1
CDR3 DNA: TGTGCCAGCAGTTTTAGCCACCCGCGGACTGAAGCTTTCTTT
CDR3 protein: CASSFSHPRTEAFF

V gene: TRBV29-1
clone size: many
D gene: TRBD1
J gene: TRBJ1-2
CDR3 DNA: TGCAGCGTTGTTGACAGGGGCACCGCTAACTATGGCTACACCTTC
CDR3 protein: CSVVDRGTANYGYTF